A single sample gave rise to the 8 T cell receptor beta chains below, sequenced in a study of regulatory T cells in long-lasting Graves disease. Through Arm-PCR of CDR3 regions and iRepertoire HTBI primers, TCR beta libraries were built. TCRdb redid the calling of the multiplex PCR reads with MiXCR, one entry per CDR3 protein. The sample includes about 530,000 distinct CDR3 sequences, about 15% of them seen just once. Noted time point: newly diagnosed GD, antithyroid drugs for less than 3 months. Following extraction of RNA from PBMCs, that RNA was used to make the TCR library. This sample also appeared in a second study, on T cells in Graves' hyperthyroidism and ophthalmopathy.

The input for sequencing was peripheral blood mononuclear cells (PBMCs), taken at new diagnosis, from a patient treated with antithyroid drugs. The receptors were gathered from a middle-aged woman with Graves disease.

This clonotype was detected only once. The chain joins TRBV20-1 to TRBJ1-2; 9 bases are shared with TRBD1. The V gene end was trimmed by 3 bases and the J gene end by 6 bases; junction bases not matched to a gene: 11. Germline CDR1 DFQATT, CDR2 SNEGSKA (reference sequence). There are 15 residues in the CDR3. The CDR3 sequence: CSASLPDRGLNGYTF. The CDR3 coding sequence is TGCAGTGCTAGTCTCCCTGACAGGGGGTTAAATGGCTACACCTTC.

This clonotype has a handful of counts. The rearrangement uses TRBV19 and TRBJ1-1; D is uncertain. The ends were cut back, 6 bases at V and 4 bases at J, with 18 bases in the middle. This CDR3 comprises 15 residues. Germline V gene sequence: CDR1 LNHDA, CDR2 SQIVND (reference sequence). CDR3 nucleotide sequence: TGTGCCAGTAGCCGCCGGGGAGGCCCGGGCACTGAAGCTTTCTTT. The encoded protein is CASSRRGGPGTEAFF.

This clonotype was seen more than once but under ten times. The chain has TRBV5-1 and TRBJ2-5; 7 bases line up with TRBD2. This CDR3 is 14 amino acids long. Germline V gene data show CDR1 as SGHRS and CDR2 as YFSETQ. V lost 0 bases to trimming and J lost 9 bases; unmatched junction nucleotides: 8. CDR3 in amino acids: CASSLEKSREAQYF. The CDR3 DNA reads TGCGCCAGCAGCTTGGAAAAGAGCCGGGAGGCCCAGTACTTC.

The chain has TRBV5-5 and TRBJ1-1, with no clear D. In germline, CDR1 is SGHKS, CDR2 YYEKEE (reference sequence). Trimming took off 3 bases at V and 5 bases at J, with 14 bases between the two ends. The CDR3 totals 14 residues. This CDR3 is CASSYRLIWTEAFF. CDR3 DNA: TGTGCCAGCAGCTACCGACTCATTTGGACTGAAGCTTTCTTT.

This clonotype was seen only a few times. The chain is built from TRBV5-1 and TRBJ1-1, with D uncertain. CDR3 length equals 15 residues. Germline V gives CDR1 SGHRS, CDR2 YFSETQ. V shed 8 bases and J shed 2 bases, with 19 bases lying between them. CDR3 sequence (DNA): TGCGCCAGTACCCTGCTAGGACGAGGAAACACTGAAGCTTTCTTT. As protein: CASTLLGRGNTEAFF.

The chain employs TRBV19 and TRBJ2-1; weak D call: TRBD1 (5 bases). The CDR3 loop spans 14 amino acids. V was clipped by 7 bases and J by 3 bases, with 13 bases between them. Looked up from germline, CDR1 is LNHDA and CDR2 is SQIVND (reference sequence). The CDR3 DNA sequence: TGTGCCAGTATGAGAGACAGTTACTACAATGAGCAGTTCTTC. It codes for CASMRDSYYNEQFF.

This clonotype has more than one count but fewer than ten. This sequence joins TRBV11-2 and TRBJ1-3, with D uncertain. Germline V gene sequence: CDR1 SGHAT, CDR2 FQNNGV. The CDR3 covers 15 residues. Trimming stripped 7 bases from V and 0 bases from J, with 13 bases between. The CDR3 sequence is CASTPDGSSGNTIYF. The DNA for the CDR3 is TGTGCCAGCACCCCGGACGGTAGCTCTGGAAACACCATATATTTT.

The table lists this clonotype with many counts. This sequence joins TRBV18 and TRBJ1-2; D unresolved. CDR1 and CDR2 (germline): KGHSH, LQKENI. Between the trimmed V and J ends, which lost 3 bases and 4 bases, there was a span of 12 bases. This CDR3 has 14 amino acids. Here the CDR3 reads CASSPVPEPYGYTF. The CDR3 DNA reads TGTGCCAGCTCACCTGTGCCGGAACCCTATGGCTACACCTTC.